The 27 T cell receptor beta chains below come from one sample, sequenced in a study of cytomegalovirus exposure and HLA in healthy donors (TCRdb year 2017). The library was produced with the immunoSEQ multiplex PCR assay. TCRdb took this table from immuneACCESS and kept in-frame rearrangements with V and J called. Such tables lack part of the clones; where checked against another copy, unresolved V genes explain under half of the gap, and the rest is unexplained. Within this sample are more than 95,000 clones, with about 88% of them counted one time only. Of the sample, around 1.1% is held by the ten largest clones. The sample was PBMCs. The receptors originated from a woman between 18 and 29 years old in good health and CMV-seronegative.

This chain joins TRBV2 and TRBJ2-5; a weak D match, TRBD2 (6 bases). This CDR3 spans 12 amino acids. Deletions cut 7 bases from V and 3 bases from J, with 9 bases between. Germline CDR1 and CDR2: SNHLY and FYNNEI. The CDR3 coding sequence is TGTGCCAGCACACCGGGGGAAGAGACCCAGTACTTC. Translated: CASTPGEETQYF.

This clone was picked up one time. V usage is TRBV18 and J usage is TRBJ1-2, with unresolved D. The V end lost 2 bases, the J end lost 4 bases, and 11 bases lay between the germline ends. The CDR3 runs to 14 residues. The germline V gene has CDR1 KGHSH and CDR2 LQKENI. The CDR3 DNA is TGTGCCAGCTCACCAGACACCGGTGGCTATGGCTACACCTTC. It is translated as CASSPDTGGYGYTF.

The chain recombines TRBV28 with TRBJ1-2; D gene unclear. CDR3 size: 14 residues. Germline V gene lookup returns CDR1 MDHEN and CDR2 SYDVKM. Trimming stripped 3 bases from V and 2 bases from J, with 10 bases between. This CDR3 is CASSFMAHNYGYTF. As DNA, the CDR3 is TGTGCCAGCAGTTTTATGGCACACAACTATGGCTACACCTTC.

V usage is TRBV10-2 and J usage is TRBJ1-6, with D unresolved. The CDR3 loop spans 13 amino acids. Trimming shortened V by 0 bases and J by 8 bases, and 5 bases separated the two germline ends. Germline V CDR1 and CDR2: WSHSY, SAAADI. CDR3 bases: TGCGCCAGCAGTGAGTCGGGAGATTCACCCCTCCACTTT. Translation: CASSESGDSPLHF.

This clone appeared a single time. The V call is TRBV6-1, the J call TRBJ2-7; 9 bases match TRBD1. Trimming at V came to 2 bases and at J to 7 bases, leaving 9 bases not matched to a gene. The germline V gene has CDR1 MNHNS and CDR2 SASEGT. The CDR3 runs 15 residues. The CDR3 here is CASSEPGQGWGEQYF. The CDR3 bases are TGTGCCAGCAGTGAACCGGGACAGGGCTGGGGGGAGCAGTACTTC.

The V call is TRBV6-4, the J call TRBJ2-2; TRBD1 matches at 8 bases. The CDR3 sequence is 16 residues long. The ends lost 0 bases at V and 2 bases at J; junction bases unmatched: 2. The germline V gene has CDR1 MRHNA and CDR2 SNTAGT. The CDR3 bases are TGTGCCAGCAGTGACTCCGGACAGGGCAACACCGGGGAGCTGTTTTTT. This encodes CASSDSGQGNTGELFF.

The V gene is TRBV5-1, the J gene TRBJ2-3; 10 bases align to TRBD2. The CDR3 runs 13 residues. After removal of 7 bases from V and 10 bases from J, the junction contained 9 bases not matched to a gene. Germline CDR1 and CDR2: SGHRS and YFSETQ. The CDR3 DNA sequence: TGCGCCAGCGGTACAGCGGGGGGGCCTGCGCAGTATTTT. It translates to CASGTAGGPAQYF.

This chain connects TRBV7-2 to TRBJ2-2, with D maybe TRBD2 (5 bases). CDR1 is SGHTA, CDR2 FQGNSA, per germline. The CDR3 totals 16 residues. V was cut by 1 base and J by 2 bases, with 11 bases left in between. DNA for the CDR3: TGTGCCAGCAGCTTAGGTCCAGCGGTTAACACCGGGGAGCTGTTTTTT. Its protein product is CASSLGPAVNTGELFF.

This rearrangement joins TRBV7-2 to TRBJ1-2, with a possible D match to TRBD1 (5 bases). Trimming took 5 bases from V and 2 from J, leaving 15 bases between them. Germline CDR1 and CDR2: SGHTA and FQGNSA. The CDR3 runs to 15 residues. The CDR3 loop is CASSPTPTENYGYTF. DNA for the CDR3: TGTGCCAGCAGCCCCACGCCGACAGAAAACTATGGCTACACCTTC.

CDR3 DNA sequence: TGTGCCAGTGGGAAGGACCCATCGGGACTAGCGGGAGTGGGAGATACGCAGTATTTT. Its translation: CASGKDPSGLAGVGDTQYF. The gene calls are TRBV19 and TRBJ2-3; 14 nucleotides match TRBD2. With 8 bases clipped from V and 5 bases from J, the junction kept 18 bases outside the gene matches. Germline-derived CDR1 and CDR2 are LNHDA and SQIVND (reference sequence). The CDR3 spans 19 residues.

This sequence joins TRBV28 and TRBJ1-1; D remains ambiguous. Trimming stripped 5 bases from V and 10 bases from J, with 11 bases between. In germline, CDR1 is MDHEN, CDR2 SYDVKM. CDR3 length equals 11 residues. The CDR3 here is CASSLMKSAFF. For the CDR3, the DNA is TGTGCCAGCAGTCTAATGAAGTCAGCTTTCTTT.

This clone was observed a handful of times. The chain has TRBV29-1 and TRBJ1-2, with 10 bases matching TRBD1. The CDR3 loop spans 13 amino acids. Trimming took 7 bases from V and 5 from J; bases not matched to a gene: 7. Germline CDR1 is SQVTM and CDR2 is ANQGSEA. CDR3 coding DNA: TGCAGCGGTGGACAGGGGGTGGGATATGGCTACACCTTC. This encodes CSGGQGVGYGYTF.

The CDR3 bases are TGCGCCAGCAGCTTGATGGAGGGAGGGAATTCACCCCTCCACTTT. As protein: CASSLMEGGNSPLHF. The rearrangement joins TRBV5-1 to TRBJ1-6; D is unresolved. V lost 1 base and J lost 7, with 12 bases in between. The CDR3 extends over 15 amino acids. Germline V gene lookup returns CDR1 SGHRS and CDR2 YFSETQ. The full variable domain, with the rest looked up from reference TRBV5-1 and TRBJ1-6, is KAGVTQTPRYLIKTRGQQVTLSCSPISGHRSVSWYQQTPGQGLQFLFEYFSETQRNKGNFPGRFSGRQFSNSRSEMNVSTLELGDSALYLCASSLMEGGNSPLHFGNGTRLTVT.

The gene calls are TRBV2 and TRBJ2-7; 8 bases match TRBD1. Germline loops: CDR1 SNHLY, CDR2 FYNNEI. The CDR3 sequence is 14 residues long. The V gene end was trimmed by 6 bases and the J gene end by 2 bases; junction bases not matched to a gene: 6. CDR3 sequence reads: CASRADRGTYEQYF. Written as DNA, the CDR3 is TGTGCCAGCAGAGCAGACAGGGGTACCTACGAGCAGTACTTC.

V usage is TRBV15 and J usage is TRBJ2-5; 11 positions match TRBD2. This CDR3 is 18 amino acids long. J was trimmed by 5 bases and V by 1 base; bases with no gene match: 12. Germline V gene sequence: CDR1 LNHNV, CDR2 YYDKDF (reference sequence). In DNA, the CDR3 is TGTGCCACCAGCAGAGTCTACAATCTAGCGGGGGGAGGGGAGACCCAGTACTTC. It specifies CATSRVYNLAGGGETQYF.

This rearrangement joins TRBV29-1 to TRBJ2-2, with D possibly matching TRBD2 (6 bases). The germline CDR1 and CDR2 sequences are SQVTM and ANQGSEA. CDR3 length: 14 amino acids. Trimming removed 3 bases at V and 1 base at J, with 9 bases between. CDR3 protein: CSVEVGGNTGELFF. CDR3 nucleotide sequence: TGCAGCGTTGAGGTGGGAGGGAACACCGGGGAGCTGTTTTTT.

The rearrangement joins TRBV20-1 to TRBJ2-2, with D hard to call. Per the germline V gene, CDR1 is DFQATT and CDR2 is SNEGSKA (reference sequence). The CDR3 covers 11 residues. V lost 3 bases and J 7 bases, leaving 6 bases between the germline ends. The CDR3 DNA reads TGCAGTGCTAGGAGGAGCGGGGAGCTGTTTTTT. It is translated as CSARRSGELFF.

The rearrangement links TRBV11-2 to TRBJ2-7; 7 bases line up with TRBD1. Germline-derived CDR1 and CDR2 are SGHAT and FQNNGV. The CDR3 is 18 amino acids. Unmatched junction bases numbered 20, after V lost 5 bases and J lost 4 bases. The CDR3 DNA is TGTGCCAGCAGCCCCATTAACCGGCCCCGGGACAGCCCGTACGAGCAGTACTTC. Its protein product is CASSPINRPRDSPYEQYF.

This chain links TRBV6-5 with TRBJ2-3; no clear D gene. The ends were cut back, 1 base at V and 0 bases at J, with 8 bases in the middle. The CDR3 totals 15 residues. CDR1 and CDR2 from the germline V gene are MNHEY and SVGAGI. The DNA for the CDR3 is TGTGCCAGCAGTTACTTCCCTTATAGCACAGATACGCAGTATTTT. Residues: CASSYFPYSTDTQYF.

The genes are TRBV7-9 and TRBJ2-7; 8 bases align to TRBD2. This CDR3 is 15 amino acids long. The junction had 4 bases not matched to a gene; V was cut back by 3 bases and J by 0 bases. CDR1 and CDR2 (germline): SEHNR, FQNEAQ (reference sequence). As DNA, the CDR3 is TGTGCCAGCAGCTTTCTAGCGGGCCTCTCCTACGAGCAGTACTTC. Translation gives CASSFLAGLSYEQYF.

CDR3 amino acids: CASSARQETQYF. CDR3 coding DNA: TGTGCCAGCAGTGCCAGGCAAGAGACCCAGTACTTC. The V call is TRBV25-1, the J call TRBJ2-5; D unclear. Trimming removed 4 bases at V and 2 bases at J, with 5 bases between. The CDR3 is 12 amino acids. Germline lookup yields CDR1 MGHDK and CDR2 SYGVNS.

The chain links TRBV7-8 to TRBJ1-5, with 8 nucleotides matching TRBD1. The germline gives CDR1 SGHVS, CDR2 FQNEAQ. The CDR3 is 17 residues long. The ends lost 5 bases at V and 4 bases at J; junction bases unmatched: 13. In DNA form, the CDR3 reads TGTGCCAGCAGCCCTGCCCAAAGGACAGGGAGGAATCAGCCCCAGCATTTT. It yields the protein CASSPAQRTGRNQPQHF.

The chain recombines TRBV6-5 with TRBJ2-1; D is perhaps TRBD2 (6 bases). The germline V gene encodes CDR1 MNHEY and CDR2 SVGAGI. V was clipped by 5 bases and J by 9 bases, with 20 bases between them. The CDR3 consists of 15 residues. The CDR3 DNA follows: TGTGCCAGCAGTGCCTCAGGTAGCGGCTATGGTGAGCAGTTCTTC. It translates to CASSASGSGYGEQFF.

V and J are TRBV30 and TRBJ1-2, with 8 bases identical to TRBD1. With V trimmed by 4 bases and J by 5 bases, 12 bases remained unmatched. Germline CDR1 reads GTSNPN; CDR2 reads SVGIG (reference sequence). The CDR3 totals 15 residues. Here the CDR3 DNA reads TGTGCCTGGATTAGGCAGGGGGCGCGAAGTTATGGCTACACCTTC. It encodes CAWIRQGARSYGYTF.

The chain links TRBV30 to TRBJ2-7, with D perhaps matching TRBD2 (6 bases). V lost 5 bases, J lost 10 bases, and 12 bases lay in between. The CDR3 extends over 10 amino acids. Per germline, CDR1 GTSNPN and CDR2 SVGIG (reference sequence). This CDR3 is CAWGSGVQYV. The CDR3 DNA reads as TGTGCCTGGGGATCGGGGGTACAGTACGTC.

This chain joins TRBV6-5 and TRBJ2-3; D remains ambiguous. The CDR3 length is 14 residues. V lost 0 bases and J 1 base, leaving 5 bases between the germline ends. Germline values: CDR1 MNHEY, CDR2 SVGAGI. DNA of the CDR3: TGTGCCAGCAGTTACTCTTTCGGCACAGATACGCAGTATTTT. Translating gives CASSYSFGTDTQYF.

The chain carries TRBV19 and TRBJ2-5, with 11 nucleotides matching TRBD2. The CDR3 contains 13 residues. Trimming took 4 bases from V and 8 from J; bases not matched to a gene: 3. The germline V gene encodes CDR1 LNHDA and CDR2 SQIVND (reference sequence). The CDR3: CASSTSGGFTQYF. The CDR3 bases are TGTGCCAGTAGTACTAGCGGGGGGTTTACCCAGTACTTC.